The 22 T cell receptor beta chains below all came from one sample that was sequenced in a study of cytomegalovirus exposure and HLA in healthy donors (dated by TCRdb to about 2017). The protocol used for the library was the immunoSEQ multiplex PCR assay. For the multiplex PCR, a mixture combining 60 forward primers for TCR Vbeta segments and 13 reverse primers for TCR Jbeta segments was used. The table comes from immuneACCESS by way of TCRdb, which keeps in-frame sequences with V and J called. Part of the clones is missing from these tables; in studies checked, under half for an unresolved V gene and the rest for unknown reasons. Here the sample has about 160,000 clones; 70% to 85% occur a single time. The leading ten clones occupy 3% to 4.5% of the sample. Sequencing was done on a sample of PBMCs. The receptor source for this set is a man younger than 40 in good health and CMV-seropositive.

V is TRBV9 and J is TRBJ2-7; 7 bases are shared with TRBD2. The trim removed 3 bases at V and 2 bases at J, leaving 11 bases unmatched. Germline V gene sequence: CDR1 SGDLS, CDR2 YYNGEE. This CDR3 is built from 16 residues. The CDR3 region is CASSAQLSGDAYEQYF. CDR3 DNA: TGTGCCAGCAGCGCGCAACTGAGCGGGGACGCCTACGAGCAGTACTTC.

The chain employs TRBV19 and TRBJ2-7; 7 nucleotides align to TRBD1. J gave up 4 bases and V 5 bases, and 5 bases lay outside the gene matches. This CDR3 region has 13 residues. The V gene's germline CDR1 is LNHDA and CDR2 SQIVND (reference sequence). CDR3 nucleotide sequence: TGTGCCAGTAGTCGAAGGGGGCGATACGAGCAGTACTTC. This codes for CASSRRGRYEQYF.

V usage is TRBV5-4 and J usage is TRBJ1-1; 9 positions match TRBD1. This CDR3 comprises 12 residues. CDR1 and CDR2 (germline): SGHNT, YYREEE (reference sequence). Trimming at V came to 4 bases and at J to 8 bases, leaving 3 bases not matched to a gene. Here the CDR3 reads CASSRGTGEAFF. DNA for the CDR3: TGTGCCAGCAGCCGCGGGACAGGGGAAGCTTTCTTT.

This clone was picked up a small number of times. Written as DNA, the CDR3 is TGTGCCAGCAGCTTGACTTCGTCGCCCTATGGCTACACCTTC. This gives the protein CASSLTSSPYGYTF. The chain uses TRBV7-9 and TRBJ1-2, with D unclear. Trimming removed 3 bases from V and 4 bases from J, with 12 bases in between. The CDR3 is 14 residues long. The germline V gene has CDR1 SEHNR and CDR2 FQNEAQ (reference sequence).

A remark on this clone: In the same sample, other DNA sequences code for this CDR3. V and J are TRBV5-1 and TRBJ2-7; 8 bases are a match to TRBD1. There are 15 residues in the CDR3. The germline V gene encodes CDR1 SGHRS and CDR2 YFSETQ. Trimming at V came to 1 base and at J to 2 bases, leaving 5 bases not matched to a gene. CDR3 protein: CASSLLGQGAYEQYF. CDR3 nucleotide sequence: TGCGCCAGCAGCTTGTTAGGACAGGGTGCCTACGAGCAGTACTTC. Supplemented by reference TRBV5-1 and TRBJ2-7, the full variable domain reads KAGVTQTPRYLIKTRGQQVTLSCSPISGHRSVSWYQQTPGQGLQFLFEYFSETQRNKGNFPGRFSGRQFSNSRSEMNVSTLELGDSALYLCASSLLGQGAYEQYFGPGTRLTVT.

The chain joins TRBV7-2 to TRBJ2-2; D possibly corresponds to TRBD1 (6 bases). Trimming shortened V by 4 bases and J by 3 bases, and 15 bases separated the two germline ends. This CDR3 spans 16 amino acids. Germline V gene data show CDR1 as SGHTA and CDR2 as FQGNSA. This CDR3 reads CASSSATGYYTGELFF. The CDR3 nucleotides read TGTGCCAGCAGCTCCGCGACAGGCTATTACACCGGGGAGCTGTTTTTT.

The J gene is TRBJ2-5, the V gene TRBV7-9, with D uncertain. CDR3 length equals 14 residues. Germline-derived CDR1 and CDR2 are SEHNR and FQNEAQ (reference sequence). The V end was cut by 1 base, the J end by 2 bases, with 8 bases between. CDR3 nucleotides: TGTGCCAGCAGCTTAGTTCTAGTACAAGAGACCCAGTACTTC. Protein: CASSLVLVQETQYF.

This clone was seen a handful of times. The chain has TRBV5-6 and TRBJ2-6, with a tentative D call TRBD1 (6 bases). Germline assignment: CDR1 SGHDT and CDR2 YYEEEE. This CDR3 region has 13 residues. Deletions cut 4 bases from V and 13 bases from J, with 15 bases between. CDR3 protein: CASSRDTTYVLTF. The DNA of the CDR3 is TGTGCCAGCAGCCGGGACACCACTTATGTCCTGACTTTC.

The J gene is TRBJ1-1, the V gene TRBV5-1; D may be TRBD1 (5 bases). From germline, CDR1 is SGHRS and CDR2 YFSETQ. V gave up 0 bases and J gave up 2 bases, with 11 bases separating them. The CDR3 totals 15 residues. Here the CDR3 reads CASSLEGHTNTEAFF. Written as DNA, the CDR3 is TGCGCCAGCAGCTTGGAAGGACACACAAACACTGAAGCTTTCTTT. The complete variable domain, with remaining parts taken from reference TRBV5-1 and TRBJ1-1, reads KAGVTQTPRYLIKTRGQQVTLSCSPISGHRSVSWYQQTPGQGLQFLFEYFSETQRNKGNFPGRFSGRQFSNSRSEMNVSTLELGDSALYLCASSLEGHTNTEAFFGQGTRLTVV.

This chain connects TRBV9 to TRBJ2-5, with TRBD2 as a possible D gene (5 bases). V was clipped by 0 bases and J by 0 bases, with 6 bases between them. CDR3 length: 14 residues. CDR1 is SGDLS, CDR2 YYNGEE, per germline. This CDR3 is CASSVAGNQETQYF. The CDR3, as DNA: TGTGCCAGCAGCGTAGCGGGAAACCAAGAGACCCAGTACTTC.

The V call is TRBV18, the J call TRBJ2-3, with 8 bases that match TRBD2. Trimming at V came to 3 bases and at J to 3 bases, leaving 8 bases not matched to a gene. This CDR3 is built from 16 residues. Germline V gene lookup returns CDR1 KGHSH and CDR2 LQKENI. CDR3 amino acids: CASSPPRGGFTDTQYF. The CDR3 nucleotides read TGTGCCAGCTCACCTCCACGGGGGGGCTTTACAGATACGCAGTATTTT.

The chain recombines TRBV25-1 with TRBJ2-5, with TRBD2 matching over 7 bases. Germline lookup yields CDR1 MGHDK and CDR2 SYGVNS. This CDR3 is 15 amino acids long. V was clipped by 8 bases and J by 5 bases; unmatched bases: 14. The CDR3, as DNA: TGTGCCAGCGAGGAGGGAGGGAAGTATTCGGAGACCCAGTACTTC. Protein sequence: CASEEGGKYSETQYF.

The gene calls are TRBV6-1 and TRBJ1-1; no clear D. CDR1 is MNHNS and CDR2 is SASEGT in the germline V gene. The CDR3 sequence is 14 residues long. V dropped 6 bases and J dropped 1 base, with 12 bases sitting between them. DNA for the CDR3: TGTGCCAGCAGAAAGGAGGCGGGGAACACTGAAGCTTTCTTT. It is translated as CASRKEAGNTEAFF.

This clone occurred a few times. The gene calls are TRBV28 and TRBJ1-4; 7 bases match TRBD1. The ends lost 6 bases at V and 4 bases at J; junction bases unmatched: 5. CDR3 length equals 14 residues. CDR1 and CDR2 from the germline V gene are MDHEN and SYDVKM. DNA of the CDR3: TGTGCCAGCAGCCCGGGACAGCTTAATGAAAAACTGTTTTTT. This encodes CASSPGQLNEKLFF.

The chain combines TRBV6-6 with TRBJ2-5; D gene uncertain. The length of the CDR3 is 12 residues. Germline V gene lookup returns CDR1 MNHNY and CDR2 SVGAGI (reference sequence). The ends were cut back, 6 bases at V and 3 bases at J, with 8 bases in the middle. The CDR3 DNA reads TGTGCCAGCAGCGGGTGGGAAGAGACCCAGTACTTC. Translated, it gives CASSGWEETQYF.

In DNA form, the CDR3 reads TGTGCCAGCAGTGGACCGGGACTAGCGGGGGGGCCAGATACGCAGTATTTT. This gives the protein CASSGPGLAGGPDTQYF. The gene calls are TRBV2 and TRBJ2-3, with 16 bases identical to TRBD2. In germline, CDR1 is SNHLY, CDR2 FYNNEI. The V and J ends lost 4 bases and 4 bases, in that order; junction bases with no gene match: 5. The CDR3 length is 17 residues.

J is TRBJ2-7 and V is TRBV7-7; a weak D match, TRBD1 (7 bases). Germline-derived CDR1 and CDR2 are SSHAT and FNYEAQ (reference sequence). The CDR3 totals 14 residues. Trimming stripped 5 bases from V and 3 bases from J, with 14 bases between. The CDR3 DNA reads as TGTGCCAGCAGCCTAAACAGGGGAGGCTACGAGCAGTACTTC. Encoded protein: CASSLNRGGYEQYF.

The genes are TRBV5-1 and TRBJ2-7; 11 nucleotides agree with TRBD1. This CDR3 spans 14 amino acids. V shed 3 bases and J 3 bases; nucleotides not matched to a gene: 2. Germline CDR1 reads SGHRS; CDR2 reads YFSETQ. The CDR3 nucleotides are TGCGCCAGCAGCTGGGGGACAGGGGGCTACGAGCAGTACTTC. Protein: CASSWGTGGYEQYF.

The genes are TRBV29-1 and TRBJ2-1; D may be TRBD1 (5 bases). Trimming took off 3 bases at V and 7 bases at J, with 22 bases between the two ends. Germline CDR1 reads SQVTM; CDR2 reads ANQGSEA. The CDR3 is made up of 16 amino acids. The CDR3 spells CSVEDSRDRYKNEQFF. CDR3 coding DNA: TGCAGCGTTGAGGATTCCCGCGACAGATACAAGAATGAGCAGTTCTTC.

J is TRBJ1-2 and V is TRBV28; 8 bases align to TRBD1. The V and J ends lost 4 bases and 7 bases, in that order; junction bases with no gene match: 8. Germline V gene data show CDR1 as MDHEN and CDR2 as SYDVKM. The CDR3 has 14 residues. The CDR3 DNA follows: TGTGCCAGCAGTTCTCGGACAGGGCGGGGTGGCTACACCTTC. This sequence encodes CASSSRTGRGGYTF.

V is TRBV9 and J is TRBJ2-3; no clear D gene. The CDR3 loop spans 12 amino acids. CDR1 and CDR2 (germline): SGDLS, YYNGEE. The V end lost 4 bases, the J end lost 0 bases, and 3 bases lay between the germline ends. The CDR3 is CASSLSTDTQYF. CDR3 nucleotides: TGTGCCAGCAGCTTAAGCACAGATACGCAGTATTTT.

The V gene is TRBV11-2, the J gene TRBJ2-7; 11 nucleotides agree with TRBD2. In germline, CDR1 is SGHAT, CDR2 FQNNGV. V shed 3 bases, J shed 3 bases, and the junction held 7 bases outside the gene matches. The CDR3 covers 16 residues. In nucleotides, the CDR3 is TGTGCCAGCAGCTTGAACCCCGGGACTAGCGGCTACGAGCAGTACTTC. Its protein is CASSLNPGTSGYEQYF.